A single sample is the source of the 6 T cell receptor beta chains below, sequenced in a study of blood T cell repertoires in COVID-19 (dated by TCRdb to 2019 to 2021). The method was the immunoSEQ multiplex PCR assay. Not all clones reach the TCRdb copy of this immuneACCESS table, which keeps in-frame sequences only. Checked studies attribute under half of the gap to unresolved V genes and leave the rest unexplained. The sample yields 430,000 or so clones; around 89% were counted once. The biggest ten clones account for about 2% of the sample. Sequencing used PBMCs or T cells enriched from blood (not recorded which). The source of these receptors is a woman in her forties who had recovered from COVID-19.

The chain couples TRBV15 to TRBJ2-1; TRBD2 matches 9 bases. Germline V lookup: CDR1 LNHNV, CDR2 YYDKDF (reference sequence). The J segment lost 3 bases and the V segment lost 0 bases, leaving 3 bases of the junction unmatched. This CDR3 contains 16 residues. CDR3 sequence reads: CATSREAGGIYNEQFF. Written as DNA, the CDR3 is TGTGCCACCAGCAGAGAAGCGGGAGGCATCTACAATGAGCAGTTCTTC.

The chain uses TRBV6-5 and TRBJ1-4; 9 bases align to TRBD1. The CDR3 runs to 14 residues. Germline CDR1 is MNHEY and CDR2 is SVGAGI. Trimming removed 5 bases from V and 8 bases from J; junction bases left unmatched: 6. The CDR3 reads CASSQTDRGEKLFF. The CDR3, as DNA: TGTGCCAGCAGTCAAACGGACAGGGGCGAAAAACTGTTTTTT.

CDR3 sequence reads: CASSLQNPRPKSPTGWNEKLFF. CDR3 nucleotides: TGTGCCAGCAGCCTGCAAAATCCCCGCCCCAAAAGCCCGACAGGCTGGAATGAAAAACTGTTTTTT. This chain connects TRBV3-1 (or the pseudogene TRBV3-2) to TRBJ1-4; D possibly corresponds to TRBD1 (6 bases). V gave up 4 bases and J gave up 5 bases, with 35 bases separating them. The CDR3 extends over 22 amino acids. CDR1 LGHDT and CDR2 YNNKEL come from the germline V gene (reference sequence).

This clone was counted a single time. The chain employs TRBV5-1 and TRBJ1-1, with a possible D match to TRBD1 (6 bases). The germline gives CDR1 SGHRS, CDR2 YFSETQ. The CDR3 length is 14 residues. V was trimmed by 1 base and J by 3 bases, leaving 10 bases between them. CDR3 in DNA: TGCGCCAGCAGCTTGAGTGCAGGGGACACTGAAGCTTTCTTT. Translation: CASSLSAGDTEAFF.

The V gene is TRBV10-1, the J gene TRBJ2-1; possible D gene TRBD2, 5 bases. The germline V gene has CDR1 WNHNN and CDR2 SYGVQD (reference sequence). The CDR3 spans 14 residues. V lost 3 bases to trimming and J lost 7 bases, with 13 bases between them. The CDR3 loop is CASSDQSTGNEQFF. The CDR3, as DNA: TGCGCCAGCAGTGACCAGTCAACGGGGAATGAGCAGTTCTTC.

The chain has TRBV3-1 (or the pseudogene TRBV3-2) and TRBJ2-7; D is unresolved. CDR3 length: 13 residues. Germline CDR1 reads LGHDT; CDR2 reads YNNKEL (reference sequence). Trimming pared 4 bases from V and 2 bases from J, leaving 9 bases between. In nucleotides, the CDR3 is TGTGCCAGCAGCCTCCGTGGGCCCTACGAGCAGTACTTC. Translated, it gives CASSLRGPYEQYF.